This T cell receptor beta chain emerged from a study of post-analysis software for immune sequencing data. General study points: Five or six TRBV segments, TRBV5-6, TRBV5-1 and TRBV20-1 among them, were found more frequent in patients than controls. Relative to controls, patients with multiple sclerosis showed significantly lower normalized Chao1 diversity.

Researchers reported that TCR beta cDNA libraries carried unique molecular identifiers. T cells numbering about 1 to 11 million yielded some 500,000 cDNA molecules. Each CDR3 protein gets one entry after TCRdb re-called the PCR reads with MiXCR. The table lists under 900,000 distinct CDR3 sequences, approximately 53% of them singletons. Germline values: CDR1 DFQATT, CDR2 SNEGSKA (reference sequence). There are 12 residues in the CDR3. V lost 1 base and J 0 bases, leaving 2 bases between the germline ends. This clonotype came up many times. Antigen unknown. The J gene is TRBJ2-3, the V gene TRBV20-1, with D uncertain. Sequencing was performed on blood. The TCR sequence derives from a girl between 5 and 17 years old with multiple sclerosis. For the CDR3, the DNA is TGCAGTGCTAGAGGGAGCACAGATACGCAGTATTTT. This encodes CSARGSTDTQYF.